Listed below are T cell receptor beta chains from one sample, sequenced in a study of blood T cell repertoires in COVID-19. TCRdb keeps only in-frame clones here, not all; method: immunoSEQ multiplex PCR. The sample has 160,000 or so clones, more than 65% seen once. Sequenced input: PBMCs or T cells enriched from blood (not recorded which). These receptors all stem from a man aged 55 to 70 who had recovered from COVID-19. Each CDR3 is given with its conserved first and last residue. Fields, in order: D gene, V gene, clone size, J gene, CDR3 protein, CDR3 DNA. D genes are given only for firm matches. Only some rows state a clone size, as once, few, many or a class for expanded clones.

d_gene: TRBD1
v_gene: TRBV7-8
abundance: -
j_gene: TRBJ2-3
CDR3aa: CASSLVPGTGTDTQYF
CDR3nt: TGTGCCAGCAGCTTAGTTCCCGGGACAGGCACAGATACGCAGTATTTT

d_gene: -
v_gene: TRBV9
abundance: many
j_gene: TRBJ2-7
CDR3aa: CASSEGQGSYEQYF
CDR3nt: TGTGCCAGCAGCGAGGGACAAGGTAGCTACGAGCAGTACTTC

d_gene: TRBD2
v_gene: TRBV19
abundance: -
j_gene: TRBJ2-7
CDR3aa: CASSKDRAFGLAGDAVYEQYF
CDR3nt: TGTGCCAGTAGTAAGGACAGGGCCTTCGGACTAGCGGGAGACGCCGTCTACGAGCAGTACTTC

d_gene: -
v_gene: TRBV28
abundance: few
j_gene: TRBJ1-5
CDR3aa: CANGRGNQPQHF
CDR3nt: TGTGCCAACGGACGGGGAAATCAGCCCCAGCATTTT

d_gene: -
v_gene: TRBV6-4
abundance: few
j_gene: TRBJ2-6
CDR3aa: CASSDSTSGANVLTF
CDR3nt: TGTGCCAGCAGTGACTCGACTAGTGGGGCCAACGTCCTGACTTTC

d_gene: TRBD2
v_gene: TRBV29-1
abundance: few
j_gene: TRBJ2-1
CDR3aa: CSAGPSGTGNEQFF
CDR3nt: TGCAGCGCTGGGCCTAGCGGGACTGGGAATGAGCAGTTCTTC

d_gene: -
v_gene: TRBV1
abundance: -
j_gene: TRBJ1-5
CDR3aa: CTSSQVCRRQFCSNQPQHF
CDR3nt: TGCACCAGCAGCCAAGTCTGTAGAAGACAATTTTGCAGCAATCAGCCCCAGCATTTT

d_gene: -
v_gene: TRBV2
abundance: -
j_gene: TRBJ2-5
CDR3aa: CASSERLAEETQYF
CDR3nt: TGTGCCAGCAGTGAACGCTTGGCGGAAGAGACCCAGTACTTC

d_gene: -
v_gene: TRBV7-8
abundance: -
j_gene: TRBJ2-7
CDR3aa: CASSPRQVSYEQYF
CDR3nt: TGTGCCAGCAGCCCGAGACAGGTCTCCTACGAGCAGTACTTC

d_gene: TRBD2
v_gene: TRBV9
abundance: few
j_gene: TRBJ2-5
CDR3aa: CASSRLSGRASETQYF
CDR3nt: TGTGCCAGCAGCCGTCTTAGCGGGAGGGCCTCAGAGACCCAGTACTTC

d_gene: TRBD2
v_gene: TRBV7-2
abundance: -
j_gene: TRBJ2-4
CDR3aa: CASSSLAGSSIQYF
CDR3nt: TGTGCCAGCAGCTCCCTAGCGGGGTCGAGCATTCAGTACTTC

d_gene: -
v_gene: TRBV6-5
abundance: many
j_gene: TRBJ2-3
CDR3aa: CASSTQGPDTQYF
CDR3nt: TGTGCCAGCAGTACTCAGGGCCCAGATACGCAGTATTTT

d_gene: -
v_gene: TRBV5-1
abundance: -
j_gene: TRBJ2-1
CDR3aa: CASSLVGTSASNEQFF
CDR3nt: TGCGCCAGCAGCTTGGTCGGGACATCGGCAAGCAATGAGCAGTTCTTC

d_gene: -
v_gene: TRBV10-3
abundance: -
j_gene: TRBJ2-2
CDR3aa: CAIKETGDNTGELFF
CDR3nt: TGTGCCATCAAGGAGACGGGGGATAACACCGGGGAGCTGTTTTTT

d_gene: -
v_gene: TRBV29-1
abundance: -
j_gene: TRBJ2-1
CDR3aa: CSVPARNEQFF
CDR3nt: TGCAGCGTTCCCGCTAGGAATGAGCAGTTCTTC

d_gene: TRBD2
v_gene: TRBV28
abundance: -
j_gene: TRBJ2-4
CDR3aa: CASSVGGGTIQYF
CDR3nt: TGTGCCAGCAGTGTCGGGGGAGGGACCATTCAGTACTTC

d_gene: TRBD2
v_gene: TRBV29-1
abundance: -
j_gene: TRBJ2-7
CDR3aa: CSVGGLAGGKRSYEQYF
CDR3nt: TGCAGCGTTGGTGGACTAGCGGGAGGAAAACGCTCCTACGAGCAGTACTTC

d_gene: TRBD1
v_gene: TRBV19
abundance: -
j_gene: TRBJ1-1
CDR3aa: CASTLRQGRGGTEAFF
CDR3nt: TGTGCCAGTACCCTCCGACAGGGCCGGGGGGGCACTGAAGCTTTCTTT

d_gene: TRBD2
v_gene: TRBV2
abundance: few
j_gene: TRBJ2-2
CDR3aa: CASTGGNTGELFF
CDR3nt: TGTGCCAGCACGGGGGGGAACACCGGGGAGCTGTTTTTT

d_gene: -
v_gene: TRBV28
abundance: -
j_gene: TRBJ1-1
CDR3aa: CASSPAGGMNTEAFF
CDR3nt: TGTGCCAGCAGCCCTGCGGGGGGGATGAACACTGAAGCTTTCTTT

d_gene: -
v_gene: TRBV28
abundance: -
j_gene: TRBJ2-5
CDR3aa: CASSFLYQETQYF
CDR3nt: TGTGCCAGCAGTTTTCTCTACCAAGAGACCCAGTACTTC

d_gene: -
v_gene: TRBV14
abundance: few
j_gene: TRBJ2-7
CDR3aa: CASSRFLAEPHEQYF
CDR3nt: TGTGCCAGCAGCCGGTTTTTAGCGGAACCCCACGAGCAGTACTTC

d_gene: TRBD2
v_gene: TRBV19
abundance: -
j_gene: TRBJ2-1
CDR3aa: CASMRSGSSYNEQFF
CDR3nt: TGTGCCAGTATGAGAAGCGGGAGCTCCTACAATGAGCAGTTCTTC

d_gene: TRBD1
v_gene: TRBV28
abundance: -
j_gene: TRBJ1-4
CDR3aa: CASSLGQGREKLFF
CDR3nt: TGTGCCAGCAGCCTGGGACAGGGAAGGGAAAAACTGTTTTTT

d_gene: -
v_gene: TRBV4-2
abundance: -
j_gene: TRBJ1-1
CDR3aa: CASSQARDTEAFF
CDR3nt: TGTGCCAGCAGCCAAGCACGGGACACTGAAGCTTTCTTT

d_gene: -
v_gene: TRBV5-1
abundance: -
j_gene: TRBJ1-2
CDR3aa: CASSLVEAGTPNYGYTF
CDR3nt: TGCGCCAGCAGCCTGGTCGAGGCGGGTACCCCTAACTATGGCTACACCTTC

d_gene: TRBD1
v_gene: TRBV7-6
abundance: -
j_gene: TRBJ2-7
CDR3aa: CASSSRTGMRVYEQYF
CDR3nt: TGTGCCAGCAGCTCGAGGACAGGGATGAGGGTTTACGAGCAGTACTTC

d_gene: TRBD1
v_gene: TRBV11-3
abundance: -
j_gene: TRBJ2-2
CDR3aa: CASSLEGGSLAGELFF
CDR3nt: TGTGCCAGCAGCTTAGAAGGGGGCAGCTTGGCCGGGGAGCTGTTTTTT

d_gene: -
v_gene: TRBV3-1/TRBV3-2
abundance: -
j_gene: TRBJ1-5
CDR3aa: CASSQEGRGNQPQHF
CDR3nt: TGTGCCAGCAGCCAAGAGGGGCGCGGCAATCAGCCCCAGCATTTT

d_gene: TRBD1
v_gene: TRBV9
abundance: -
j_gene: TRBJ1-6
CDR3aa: CASSSQTGRNNSPLHF
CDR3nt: TGTGCCAGCAGCTCCCAGACAGGGAGGAATAATTCACCCCTCCACTTT

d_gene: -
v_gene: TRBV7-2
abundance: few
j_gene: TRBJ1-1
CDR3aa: CASSLDGRGTEAFF
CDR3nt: TGTGCCAGCAGCTTAGACGGCAGGGGCACTGAAGCTTTCTTT

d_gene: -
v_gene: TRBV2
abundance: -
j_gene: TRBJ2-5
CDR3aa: CASGTPKRYF
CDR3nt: TGTGCCAGCGGTACTCCAAAAAGGTACTTC

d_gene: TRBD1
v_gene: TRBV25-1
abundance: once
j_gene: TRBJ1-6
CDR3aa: CASSARDRDNSPLHF
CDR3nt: TGTGCCAGCAGTGCAAGGGACAGAGATAATTCACCCCTCCACTTT

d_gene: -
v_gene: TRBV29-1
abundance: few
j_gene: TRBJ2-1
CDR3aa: CSVNSPINEQFF
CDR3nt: TGCAGCGTTAATAGTCCGATAAATGAGCAGTTCTTC

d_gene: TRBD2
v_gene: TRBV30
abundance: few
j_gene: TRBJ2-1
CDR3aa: CAWSIAGGRRYNEQFF
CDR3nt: TGTGCCTGGAGTATAGCGGGGGGGCGTCGGTACAATGAGCAGTTCTTC

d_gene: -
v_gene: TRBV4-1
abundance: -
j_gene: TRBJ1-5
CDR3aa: CASSQDTGARQPQHF
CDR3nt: TGCGCCAGCAGCCAAGATACTGGGGCTAGACAGCCCCAGCATTTT

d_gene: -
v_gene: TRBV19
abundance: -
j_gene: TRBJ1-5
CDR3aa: CASREGRQGNQPQHF
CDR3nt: TGTGCCAGTAGAGAGGGACGACAGGGCAATCAGCCCCAGCATTTT

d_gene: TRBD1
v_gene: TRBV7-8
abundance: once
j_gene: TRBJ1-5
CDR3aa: CASSSDRRGQPQHF
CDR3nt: TGTGCCAGCAGTTCGGACAGGCGGGGACAGCCCCAGCATTTT

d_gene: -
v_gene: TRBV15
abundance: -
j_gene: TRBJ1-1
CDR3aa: CATHEWLGDEAFF
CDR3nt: TGTGCCACCCACGAGTGGTTGGGCGACGAAGCTTTCTTT

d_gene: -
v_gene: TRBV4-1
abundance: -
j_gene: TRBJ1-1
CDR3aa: CASSYLDWNTEAFF
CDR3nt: TGCGCCAGCAGCTACTTAGACTGGAACACTGAAGCTTTCTTT

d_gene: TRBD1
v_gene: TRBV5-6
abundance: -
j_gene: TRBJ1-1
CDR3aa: CASSGMGQGERWAFF
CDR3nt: TGTGCCAGCAGCGGGATGGGACAGGGTGAGAGATGGGCTTTCTTT

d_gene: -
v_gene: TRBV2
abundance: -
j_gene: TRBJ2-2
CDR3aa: CASSVHRVVTGELFF
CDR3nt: TGTGCCAGCAGTGTGCACAGGGTAGTCACCGGGGAGCTGTTTTTT